This T cell receptor beta chain came from a study of cytomegalovirus exposure and HLA in healthy donors. This CDR3 has 15 amino acids. The germline gives CDR1 SGHTS, CDR2 YDEGEE. V lost 8 bases and J lost 2; bases outside the gene matches: 8. Comment on this clone: The antigen is not known.

Study findings and constraints: Cytomegalovirus association was assigned to about 150 TCR beta chains. The authors later found TCR association rates varying by HLA locus, with DRB1 most and HLA-C fewest. With later analysis, a missense DCLRE1C variant became linked to TCR beta V- and J-gene trimming.

PCR primers comprised 60 Vbeta and 13 Jbeta primers. As processed by the authors: Later, tens of millions of unique TCR beta chains were counted in an analysis, and approximately 9.9 million of them were shared. Profiling relied on immunoSEQ multiplex PCR, and the TCRdb table lists in-frame clones only, not all of them. From that table come the V and J calls and clone size; the DNA was used to work out D and trimming. Here the sample spans tens of thousands of clones, almost 70% being singletons. This chain links TRBV5-8 with TRBJ2-1; 9 nucleotides agree with TRBD2. Sequences were obtained from PBMCs. The TCR sequence derives from a man younger than 45 in good health and CMV-seronegative. CDR3 nucleotides: TGTGCCAGTGGGTCTAGCGGGGACCCCTACAATGAGCAGTTCTTC. Translated, it gives CASGSSGDPYNEQFF.